Listed below are T cell receptor beta chains from one sample, sequenced in a study of cytomegalovirus exposure and HLA in healthy donors. Profiled with immunoSEQ multiplex PCR; TCRdb holds only in-frame clones, not every one. The profile covers more than 35,000 clones, with about 93% appearing a single time and 3.3% taken by the ten largest. The material sequenced was PBMCs. Receptor source: a man younger than 35 in good health and CMV-seronegative. CDR3s include the opening cysteine and the closing phenylalanine or tryptophan. A D gene is named only where the DNA matches it firmly. Expanded clones get a size class; other rows say once, few or many, or leave the size out.

>12|TRBJ1-1|-|TRBV25-1|-
TGTGCCAGCAGTGAATATCAAAATGAAGCTTTCTTT
CASSEYQNEAFF
>12|TRBJ2-7|-|TRBV25-1|-
TGTGCCAGCAGTCGCTCATCAGGCGAGCAGTACTTC
CASSRSSGEQYF
>16|TRBJ2-1|TRBD2|TRBV5-1|-
TGCGCCAGCAGCATAACGGGGGGGAGCTCCTACAATGAGCAGTTCTTC
CASSITGGSSYNEQFF
>13|TRBJ2-7|-|TRBV15|few
TGTGCCACCAGCAGTCTTGACAGCTACGAGCAGTACTTC
CATSSLDSYEQYF
>15|TRBJ2-1|TRBD1|TRBV5-1|-
TGCGCCAGCAGCTTGGGACAGGGTTCTGTCACTGAGCAGTTCTTC
CASSLGQGSVTEQFF
>14|TRBJ2-4|TRBD1|TRBV9|-
TGTGCCAGCAGCTCTGGACAGGAAAAAAACATTCAGTACTTC
CASSSGQEKNIQYF
>15|TRBJ1-1|-|TRBV6-5|-
TGTGCCAGCAGTTACTCGTCAGTAGGGGACACTGAAGCTTTCTTT
CASSYSSVGDTEAFF
>14|TRBJ2-3|-|TRBV6-5|-
TGTGCCAGCAGTTACTTCAGGGGGGCAGATACGCAGTATTTT
CASSYFRGADTQYF
>12|TRBJ1-2|-|TRBV10-3|-
TGTGCCATCAGTGCCCGGGGGGCTGGCTACACCTTC
CAISARGAGYTF
>20|TRBJ2-1|TRBD2|TRBV5-4|-
TGTGCCAGCAGCAGAAACCTGCTCGGGGGGGCGCTCGATACCTACAATGAGCAGTTCTTC
CASSRNLLGGALDTYNEQFF
>14|TRBJ1-1|-|TRBV10-3|-
TGTGCCATCAGTGAGTCGGCGGGCGACACTGAAGCTTTCTTT
CAISESAGDTEAFF
>13|TRBJ2-5|-|TRBV2|once
TGTGCCAGCCGGAGACAGACTCAAGAGACCCAGTACTTC
CASRRQTQETQYF
>15|TRBJ2-5|-|TRBV18|once
TGTGCCAGCTCACCCGAAGGGTCTCGAGGGGAGACCCAGTACTTC
CASSPEGSRGETQYF
>15|TRBJ2-3|-|TRBV7-8|-
TGTGCCAGCAACCTCCGGGACAAGGGCACAGATACGCAGTATTTT
CASNLRDKGTDTQYF
>13|TRBJ2-2|TRBD2|TRBV10-1|-
TGCGCCAGCAGTCTTAGCGGGACCGGGGAGCTGTTTTTT
CASSLSGTGELFF
>15|TRBJ2-5|TRBD1|TRBV5-6|few
TGTGCCAGCAGCTTGGTCGGGACAGGGGACGAGACCCAGTACTTC
CASSLVGTGDETQYF
>11|TRBJ2-5|TRBD1|TRBV29-1|-
TGCAGCGGCGGACAGGGCAAGACCCAGTACTTC
CSGGQGKTQYF
>15|TRBJ1-1|-|TRBV9|-
TGTGCCAGCAGCGCCGAACCGGACAGTAACACTGAAGCTTTCTTT
CASSAEPDSNTEAFF
>15|TRBJ1-3|-|TRBV4-1|-
TGCGCCAGCAGCCAGCGGGACCTCACTGGAAACACCATATATTTT
CASSQRDLTGNTIYF
>15|TRBJ2-3|-|TRBV7-9|-
TGTGCCAGCAGCTACACTCGACTTAGCACAGATACGCAGTATTTT
CASSYTRLSTDTQYF
>15|TRBJ1-3|-|TRBV7-3|-
TGTGCCAGCAGCTTTAAGCAGGGTTTGACGGACACCATATATTTT
CASSFKQGLTDTIYF
>15|TRBJ1-1|-|TRBV7-8|-
TGTGCCAGCAGTATGGCCGGCGGGGAGGAACCTGAAGCTTTCTTT
CASSMAGGEEPEAFF
>12|TRBJ1-1|-|TRBV5-1|-
TGCGCCAGCAGCTTGGAACGGTCTGAAGCTTTCTTT
CASSLERSEAFF
>13|TRBJ2-5|-|TRBV7-2|-
TGTGCCAGCAGCTTAGTAGCTCCAGAGACCCAGTACTTC
CASSLVAPETQYF
>13|TRBJ1-5|-|TRBV30|once
TGTGCCTGGAGTGTGCAGGGTGCCCAGCCCCAGCATTTT
CAWSVQGAQPQHF
>14|TRBJ2-2|TRBD1|TRBV29-1|once
TGCAGCGTGACGACAGGGGGATTTACCGGGGAGCTGTTTTTT
CSVTTGGFTGELFF
>15|TRBJ1-2|TRBD1|TRBV10-3|-
TGTGCCATCAGTGAGGGACAGGGGGCGCGGAGTGGCTACACCTTC
CAISEGQGARSGYTF
>16|TRBJ2-5|TRBD2|TRBV7-6|-
TGTGCCAGCAGCGTTGGGTGGGGAGGCGGGGGAGAGACCCAGTACTTC
CASSVGWGGGGETQYF
>13|TRBJ2-1|TRBD1|TRBV7-3|once
TGTGCCAGCAGCCTTGACAGGGTCAATGAGCAGTTCTTC
CASSLDRVNEQFF
>20|TRBJ2-1|TRBD2|TRBV9|once
TGTGCCAGCAGCGTCGGCCCCCGACTAGCGGGAGAGAGCGCCTACAATGAGCAGTTCTTC
CASSVGPRLAGESAYNEQFF